This T cell receptor (beta chain) is from a study of blood T cell repertoires in COVID-19. As for the study in general: From the United States, Italy and Spain came samples of acute and convalescent COVID-19. T cells, B-cell-depleted T cells, or PBMCs provided the cDNA or gDNA that served as material.

Methods used by the authors: Amplification with reference gene primers provided the estimates of nucleated cell counts. Data came from immunoSEQ multiplex PCR; TCRdb stores just in-frame clones and leaves some out. The V and J calls and clone size come from that table; D and trimming were worked out from the DNA. The sample has roughly 270,000 clones; 85% are singletons. This CDR3 is built from 17 residues. CDR1 and CDR2 (germline): KGHSH, LQKENI. V was pared by 2 bases and J by 0 bases, with 9 bases of the junction left unmatched. What was sequenced was peripheral blood. This clonotype originated in a man in his fifties with active or convalescent COVID-19. This chain links TRBV18 with TRBJ1-1; 7 nucleotides line up with TRBD1. CDR3 residues: CASSPTGGTVMNTEAFF. DNA of the CDR3: TGTGCCAGCTCACCAACCGGCGGGACAGTAATGAACACTGAAGCTTTCTTT.